This TCR beta chain stems from a study of T cell responses to AZD1222 COVID-19 vaccine. Overall study findings and caveats: Possibly, clonal diversity was underestimated; donors were largely white British and included more females. With dominance at 160-218 and 743-854, vaccine-associated CD4 TCRs spanned spike. Elevations in Spike-specific TCR breadth and depth followed administration of two AZD1222 doses. At baseline, seropositivity was found in only six or seven AZD1222 recipients.

V was cut by 3 bases and J by 5 bases, with 14 bases left in between. Germline V gene data show CDR1 as SEHNR and CDR2 as FQNEAQ (reference sequence). The CDR3 extends over 15 amino acids. As concerns this clone: Its antigen remains unknown.

Assay used: immunoSEQ multiplex PCR; TCRdb lists only in-frame clones, some missing. Here the sample spans about 150,000 clones, about 88% being singletons. The source is an adult who had recovered from COVID-19. Sequencing used peripheral blood, obtained after recovery from COVID-19. This chain joins TRBV7-9 and TRBJ2-1; possibly TRBD2 for D (6 bases). CDR3 protein: CASSFLLGSHNEQFF. In DNA form, the CDR3 reads TGTGCCAGCAGCTTTCTTCTCGGGAGCCACAATGAGCAGTTCTTC. The complete variable domain, with remaining parts taken from reference TRBV7-9 and TRBJ2-1, reads DTGVSQNPRHKITKRGQNVTFRCDPISEHNRLYWYRQTLGQGPEFLTYFQNEAQLEKSRLLSDRFSAERPKGSFSTLEIQRTEQGDSAMYLCASSFLLGSHNEQFFGPGTRLTVL.